This T cell receptor beta chain was captured in a study of beta chain features in type 1 diabetes. Study outcomes and limitations: Insertions were fewer and deletions more numerous at VDJ junctions in type 1 diabetes patients. Among patients with Type 1 diabetes, TCRB CDR3s were moderately but significantly shorter in every one of the four CD4+ subsets.

This CDR3 comprises 14 residues. With V trimmed by 4 bases and J by 7 bases, 6 bases remained unmatched. CDR1 and CDR2 from the germline V gene are SGHNT and YYREEE (reference sequence). Note on this clone: The antigen is unknown.

As every portion of the isolated RNA was reverse transcribed, the sequencing read expressed TCRB transcripts. Assay: immunoSEQ multiplex PCR; the TCRdb copy retains only in-frame clones and omits some. The sample has about 280,000 clones, 15% seen once; the top ten hold around 0.015%. The chain links TRBV5-4 to TRBJ2-7, with 12 bases aligning to TRBD1. The receptor comes from a man younger than 35 with type 1 diabetes. Sequencing used naive CD4+ T cells from blood. CDR3 in DNA: TGTGCCAGCAGCGGGACAGGGGGCGCGGGTGAGCAGTACTTC. It yields the protein CASSGTGGAGEQYF.